The clone carrying this TCR beta chain was recorded once. Antigen: not known. This entry comes from a study of T cell responses to AZD1222 COVID-19 vaccine. Study in general: Pooled samples include second doses given at about 4 or 12 weeks.

V lost 2 bases to trimming and J lost 4 bases, with 18 bases between them. Germline V CDR1 and CDR2: LNHDA, SQIVND (reference sequence). CDR3 size: 16 residues. Method: immunoSEQ multiplex PCR; TCRdb's copy keeps in-frame clones and lacks some. Among fewer than 95,000 clones listed, 85% to 90% were seen once. Regarding the study as a whole: Donors skewed white British and female; clonal diversity was possibly underestimated. Spike regions recognized by vaccine-associated CD4 TCRs spanned the protein, led by 160-218 and 743-854.

This chain connects TRBV19 to TRBJ2-7; D is perhaps TRBD1 (6 bases). This clonotype was sampled from an adult in good health. The source material was peripheral blood, sampled on day 0 of AZD1222 vaccination. This CDR3 reads CASSIPGARGFYEQYF. CDR3 DNA sequence: TGTGCCAGTAGTATACCCGGGGCCAGGGGCTTTTACGAGCAGTACTTC.